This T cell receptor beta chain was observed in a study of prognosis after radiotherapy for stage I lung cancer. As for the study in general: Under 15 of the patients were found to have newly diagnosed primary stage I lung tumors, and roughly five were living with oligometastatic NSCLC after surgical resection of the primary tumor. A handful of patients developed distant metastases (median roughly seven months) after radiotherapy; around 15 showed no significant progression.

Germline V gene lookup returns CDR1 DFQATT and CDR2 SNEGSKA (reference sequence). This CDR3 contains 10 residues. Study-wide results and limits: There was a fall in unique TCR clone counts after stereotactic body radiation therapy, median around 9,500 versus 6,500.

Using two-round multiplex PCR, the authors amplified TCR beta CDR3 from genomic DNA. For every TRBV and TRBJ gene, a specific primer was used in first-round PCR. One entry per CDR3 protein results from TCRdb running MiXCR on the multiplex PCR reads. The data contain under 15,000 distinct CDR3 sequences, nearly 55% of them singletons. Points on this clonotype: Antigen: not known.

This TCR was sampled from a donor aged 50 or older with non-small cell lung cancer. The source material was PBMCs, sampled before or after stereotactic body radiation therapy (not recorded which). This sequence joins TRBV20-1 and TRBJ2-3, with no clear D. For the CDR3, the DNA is TGCAGCGTAGTAGGGGATACGCAGTATTTT. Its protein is CSVVGDTQYF.